Listed below are T cell receptor beta chains from one sample, sequenced in a study of shared clonotypes between healthy human individuals. This table comes from immunoSEQ multiplex PCR, and its TCRdb copy is limited to in-frame clones, with some not included. The table lists 470,000 or so clones, more than 65% of them singletons. The sample consisted of PBMCs. The receptors originated from a middle-aged woman in good health. Some clones in this sample may be carry-over from other donors' samples. Each CDR3 is given with its conserved first and last residue. The D gene is left open where the match is weak. Expanded clones get a size class; other rows say once, few or many, or leave the size out.

j_call | clone_size | v_call | d_call | cdr3_aa | cdr3_nt
TRBJ2-3 | . | TRBV10-3 | . | CAISEQDLGGPDTQYF | TGTGCCATCAGTGAACAGGACCTTGGAGGGCCAGATACGCAGTATTTT
TRBJ2-1 | . | TRBV15 | TRBD2 | CATSVSSGRGNEQFF | TGTGCCACCAGTGTTTCTAGCGGGAGGGGCAATGAGCAGTTCTTC
TRBJ2-7 | . | TRBV2 | TRBD1 | CASSTTDRGFF | TGTGCCAGCAGTACCACGGACAGGGGGTTTTTC
TRBJ1-4 | . | TRBV19 | . | CASSPRTWSTNEKLFF | TGTGCCAGTAGTCCCCGGACGTGGAGCACTAATGAAAAACTGTTTTTT
TRBJ2-7 | . | TRBV18 | . | CASSPTSSFNSYEQYF | TGTGCCAGCTCACCAACCAGTTCATTTAACTCCTACGAGCAGTACTTC
TRBJ1-1 | . | TRBV18 | . | CASSQNQGTPTEAFF | TGTGCCAGCTCCCAAAACCAGGGGACCCCCACTGAAGCTTTCTTT
TRBJ2-5 | once | TRBV18 | . | CASSPGYYQETQYF | TGTGCCAGCTCACCGGGTTATTACCAAGAGACCCAGTACTTC
TRBJ2-7 | . | TRBV7-9 | . | CASSLVGGRGVYEQYF | TGTGCCAGCAGCTTAGTTGGGGGGCGAGGGGTCTACGAGCAGTACTTC
TRBJ2-3 | . | TRBV7-9 | . | CASSLPAGGADTQYF | TGTGCCAGCAGCTTACCGGCCGGAGGAGCGGATACGCAGTATTTT
TRBJ1-2 | once | TRBV6-4 | . | CASSEQPTGYGYTF | TGTGCCAGCTCGGAGCAGCCAACAGGGTATGGCTACACCTTC
TRBJ1-2 | . | TRBV4-2 | . | CASSQESEVGYGYTF | TGTGCCAGCAGCCAAGAATCAGAGGTCGGCTATGGCTACACCTTC
TRBJ2-1 | . | TRBV19 | . | CASSISLAVNEQFF | TGTGCCAGTAGTATAAGTCTAGCCGTCAATGAGCAGTTCTTC
TRBJ2-7 | . | TRBV19 | TRBD2 | CASSIVPLAGGGGDEQYF | TGTGCCAGTAGTATAGTCCCACTAGCGGGAGGCGGTGGTGACGAGCAGTACTTC
TRBJ2-3 | . | TRBV7-9 | TRBD2 | CASSASGGSTQYF | TGTGCCAGCAGCGCCTCCGGGGGGTCTACGCAGTATTTT
TRBJ2-5 | . | TRBV5-6 | . | CASSLVEGAQETQYF | TGTGCCAGCAGCTTGGTGGAGGGGGCCCAAGAGACCCAGTACTTC
TRBJ2-5 | . | TRBV7-3 | . | CASSQPGETQYF | TGTGCCAGCAGTCAGCCAGGGGAGACCCAGTACTTC
TRBJ2-5 | once | TRBV7-9 | . | CASNLAIETQYF | TGTGCCAGCAACTTAGCGATCGAGACTCAGTACTTC
TRBJ2-7 | few | TRBV18 | . | CASSPVAVSSYEQYF | TGTGCCAGCTCACCGGTAGCGGTTAGCTCCTACGAGCAGTACTTC
TRBJ2-7 | . | TRBV25-1 | . | CASSEQGPLEQYF | TGTGCCAGCAGTGAACAGGGTCCTCTCGAGCAGTACTTC
TRBJ2-3 | . | TRBV4-2 | TRBD2 | CASSQTGTSASTDTQYF | TGTGCCAGCAGCCAAACCGGGACTAGCGCCTCCACAGATACGCAGTATTTT
TRBJ1-1 | . | TRBV28 | . | CASSLPQGAGNTEAFF | TGTGCCAGCAGTTTACCGCAGGGAGCGGGCAACACTGAAGCTTTCTTT
TRBJ2-2 | . | TRBV27 | . | CASTVMGEVPGELFF | TGTGCCAGCACCGTTATGGGGGAGGTACCCGGGGAGCTGTTTTTT